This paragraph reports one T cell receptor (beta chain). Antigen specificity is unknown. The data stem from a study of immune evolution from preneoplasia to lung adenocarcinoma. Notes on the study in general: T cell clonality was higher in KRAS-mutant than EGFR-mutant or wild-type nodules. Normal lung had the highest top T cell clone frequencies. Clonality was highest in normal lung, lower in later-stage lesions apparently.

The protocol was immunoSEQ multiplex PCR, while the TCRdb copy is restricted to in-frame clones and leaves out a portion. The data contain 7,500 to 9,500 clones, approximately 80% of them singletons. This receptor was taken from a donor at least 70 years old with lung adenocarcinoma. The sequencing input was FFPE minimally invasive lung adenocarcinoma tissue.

The CDR3 nucleotides read TGCGCCAGCAGCCAAGATCCCTCACGGACAGCGAACACTGAAGCTTTCTTT. Its protein product is CASSQDPSRTANTEAFF. The chain joins TRBV4-1 to TRBJ1-1; tentatively, D is TRBD1 (6 bases). The CDR3 contains 17 residues. CDR1 and CDR2 from the germline V gene are MGHRA and YSYEKL. V lost 0 bases and J lost 1, with 15 bases in between.